This T cell receptor (beta chain) was retrieved from a study of blood T cell repertoires in COVID-19. The CDR3 totals 21 residues. CDR1 and CDR2 from the germline V gene are LNHNV and YYDKDF (reference sequence). The junction had 20 bases not matched to a gene; V was cut back by 2 bases and J by 2 bases. Data came from immunoSEQ multiplex PCR; TCRdb stores just in-frame clones and leaves some out. The table records about 260,000 clones, roughly 83% of them present only once. The specimen was peripheral blood. V and J are TRBV15 and TRBJ2-3; the match to TRBD1 covers 9 bases. This TCR derives from a man aged 55 to 70 who had recovered from COVID-19. Here the CDR3 reads CATSRRIGTGSNIQVTDTQYF. In DNA form, the CDR3 reads TGTGCCACCAGCAGAAGAATAGGGACAGGGTCTAATATACAAGTCACAGATACGCAGTATTTT.